One sample yielded the 5 T cell receptor beta chains listed below, sequenced in a study of blood T cell repertoires in COVID-19. Produced via immunoSEQ multiplex PCR; TCRdb's table is partial and in-frame only. Found here are almost 350,000 clones, roughly nine tenths of them singletons; the top ten hold under 5%. Sequencing used peripheral blood. Receptors originate from a woman in her sixties with COVID-19, enrolled during active disease.

This chain joins TRBV7-2 and TRBJ2-7; tentatively, D is TRBD2 (6 bases). Germline CDR1 and CDR2: SGHTA and FQGNSA. The CDR3 has 14 amino acids. Trimming stripped 2 bases from V and 2 bases from J, with 10 bases between. The CDR3 DNA reads as TGTGCCAGCAGCTTATCCGGGACTGCCTACGAGCAGTACTTC. Translated, it gives CASSLSGTAYEQYF.

V and J are TRBV10-1 and TRBJ1-6; D call uncertain. The CDR3 loop spans 14 amino acids. Germline V gene sequence: CDR1 WNHNN, CDR2 SYGVQD (reference sequence). Trimming removed 3 bases at V and 5 bases at J, with 8 bases between. The CDR3 DNA is TGCGCCAGCAGTGACGGGCGGGATAATTCACCCCTCCACTTT. It is translated as CASSDGRDNSPLHF.

This clone has just a few counts. The chain joins TRBV5-8 to TRBJ1-2; a weak D match, TRBD1 (5 bases). CDR1 SGHTS and CDR2 YDEGEE come from the germline V gene. Trimming took 4 bases from V and 2 from J, leaving 15 bases between them. This CDR3 comprises 15 residues. The CDR3 loop is CASSPPTVMNYGYTF. CDR3 bases: TGTGCCAGCAGCCCACCGACAGTGATGAACTATGGCTACACCTTC. Full variable domain (rest looked up from reference TRBV5-8 and TRBJ1-2): EAGVTQSPTHLIKTRGQQATLRCSPISGHTSVYWYQQALGLGLQFLLWYDEGEERNRGNFPPRFSGRQFPNYSSELNVNALELEDSALYLCASSPPTVMNYGYTFGSGTRLTVV.

V usage is TRBV7-6 and J usage is TRBJ2-7; 7 positions match TRBD1. Trimming removed 5 bases from V and 1 base from J; junction bases left unmatched: 8. This CDR3 is 15 amino acids long. Germline lookup yields CDR1 SGHVS and CDR2 FNYEAQ. As DNA, the CDR3 is TGTGCCAGCAGCCCCGGGACAGTTGGATCCTACGAGCAGTACTTC. This sequence encodes CASSPGTVGSYEQYF. The whole variable domain, filled in from reference TRBV7-6 and TRBJ2-7, reads GAGVSQSPRYKVTKRGQDVALRCDPISGHVSLYWYRQALGQGPEFLTYFNYEAQQDKSGLPNDRFSAERPEGSISTLTIQRTEQRDSAMYRCASSPGTVGSYEQYFGPGTRLTVT.

CDR3 in amino acids: CASSPFTGTSGGRTYEQYF. CDR3 coding DNA: TGTGCCAGCAGCCCTTTTACCGGGACTAGCGGGGGCCGGACCTACGAGCAGTACTTC. The rearrangement uses TRBV7-8 and TRBJ2-7; TRBD2 aligns across 14 bases. The CDR3 has 19 residues. Trimming at V came to 5 bases and at J to 2 bases, leaving 14 bases not matched to a gene. The V gene's germline CDR1 is SGHVS and CDR2 FQNEAQ.